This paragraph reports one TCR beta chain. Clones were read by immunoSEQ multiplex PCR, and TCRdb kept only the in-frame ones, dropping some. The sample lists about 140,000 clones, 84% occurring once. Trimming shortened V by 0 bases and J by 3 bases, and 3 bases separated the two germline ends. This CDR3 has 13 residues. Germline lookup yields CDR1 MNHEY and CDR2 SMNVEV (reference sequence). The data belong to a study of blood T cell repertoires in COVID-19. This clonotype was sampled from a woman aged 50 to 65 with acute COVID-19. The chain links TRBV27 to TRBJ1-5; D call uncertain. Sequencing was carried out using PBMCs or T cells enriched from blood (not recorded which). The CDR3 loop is CASSLSHNQPQHF. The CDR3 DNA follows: TGTGCCAGCAGTTTATCCCACAATCAGCCCCAGCATTTT.